This T cell receptor beta chain is from a study of neurological immune-mediated disorders (dated by TCRdb to between 2018 and 2021). Context from the whole study: Peripheral blood TCR-beta repertoires from HTLV-I-associated myelopathy (HAM/TSP) patients, multiple sclerosis patients and healthy controls were compared by UMI-based sequencing. The 95 to 120 TCR-beta libraries covered PBMC samples along with longitudinal samples, technical triplicates, and paired sorted CD4+ and CD8+ T-cell subsets. The cohort was made up of 68 subjects, consisting of around 15 HAM/TSP patients, about 34 multiple sclerosis patients and about 20 healthy controls.

Here is what the overall study found, with its caveats: TCR clonal expansion was greatest in HAM/TSP patients and smallest in MS patients, who ranked below even healthy controls. No identical CDR3 amino acid sequences were found to be shared among expanded clones across subjects, suggesting that TCR-beta repertoires were private in all groups.

cDNA was synthesized by template-switch 5'RACE using a primer with a 10-nucleotide random unique molecular identifier that tagged each TCR transcript. Every sequencing run yielded over 160 million TCR-beta sequences covering 15-18 subjects. The RNeasy kit was used for extraction of total RNA. The KAPA Real-time Library Amplification kit was used to amplify TCR-beta VDJ regions with primers for the TCR constant region and the 5'RACE anchor. A first PCR added sample indexes and Illumina adaptors, after which a second PCR increased the library yield. After Ampure bead purification, the roughly 650 bp TCR product was size-selected on a 2% E-gel SizeSelection system. Before pooling, library quality was checked on a Bioanalyzer, concentration was measured with Qubit, and libraries were quantified with the Kapa Library Quantification kit. Libraries were sequenced paired-end 2 x 150 bp on an Illumina HiSeq 2500. To increase sequence diversity, about 23-32% phiX was spiked into each library pool. Concerning the study's data processing: Quality-filtered reads were processed with the UMI-based MiGEC pipeline, and over 90% of raw TCR sequences were removed by the MiGEC pipeline during error correction. IMGT germline references were used for aligning VDJ genes, and each clonotype was defined as a unique CDR3 amino acid sequence together with its V-J genes. Clonal expansion, Shannon diversity and CDR3 relatedness were evaluated with VDJtools (CalcPairwiseDistances, ClusterSamples), while phylogenetic trees were built in CLCbio workbench. Expanded clones were defined as having at least 8 unique UMIs, based on coefficient-of-variation modelling across technical triplicates. TCRdb reprocessed the public reads (quality trimming at Q25 with fastp, clone calling with MiXCR) and kept in-frame beta chains. Entries are consolidated by CDR3 protein sequence, retaining the most common genes and DNA. Clone size and V and J calls follow TCRdb, not the original study. In all, the sample holds just over 30,000 distinct CDR3 sequences, and around 4% of those were seen once. 20% to 25% of the sample is in the top ten clones.

Germline trimming amounts to 0 bases on V and 10 bases on J, with 7 as the count of junction bases outside the gene matches. The CDR3 goes from the cysteine to the phenylalanine over 15 residues. Kept here is only the CDR3 DNA, which spans 45 bases and is read in frame from base 1. For CDR1 and CDR2, the germline V gene lists LGHNA and YNFKEQ. Blood bank volunteers in Maryland, USA served as the healthy controls. Sorted-subset TCR libraries were prepared from under 1.1 million sorted CD4+ or CD8+ T cells. Peripheral blood underwent Ficoll-Hypaque density gradient centrifugation to isolate PBMCs, which were then cryopreserved in liquid nitrogen. Paired sorted CD4+ and CD8+ subsets came from healthy controls, HAM/TSP patients and MS patients. This clonotype occurred many times. The target of this receptor is not known. One base away there is no much larger clone; base qualities are not given.

The sequence links TRBV4-2 to TRBJ2-1; TRBD2 fits 9 bases in the junction. This sequence originates from a woman aged 35 to 49 in good health. Sequences were obtained from CD4+ T cells from blood. This receptor has the CDR3 CASSQDDRLAEEQFF. The nucleotides are TGTGCCAGCAGCCAAGATGACAGACTAGCGGAAGAGCAGTTCTTC.